These T cell receptor beta chains were read from a single sample in a study of a mutant IDH1 vaccine in newly diagnosed glioma. The antigens of these receptors remain unknown. TCRdb's copy holds only in-frame clones and misses some; the assay was immunoSEQ multiplex PCR. Of 30,000 to 35,000 clones in the sample, about 56% were seen once. The sequencing here drew on PBMCs, taken from a glioma patient whose treatment included an IDH1 peptide vaccine. The receptors shown here come from a woman aged 18-35 years with glioma. Each CDR3 is given with its conserved first and last residue.

CDR3aa: CASRGYEQYF
v_gene: TRBV6-5
j_gene: TRBJ2-7

CDR3aa: CASSLMGRGSHEQYF
v_gene: TRBV5-1
j_gene: TRBJ2-7

CDR3aa: CAWSSGNEQYF
v_gene: TRBV30
j_gene: -

CDR3aa: CASSQVTSGNTIYF
v_gene: TRBV4-1
j_gene: TRBJ1-3

CDR3aa: CASNSGNGANVLTF
v_gene: TRBV5-1
j_gene: TRBJ2-6

CDR3aa: CASSYQDTGGSGELFF
v_gene: TRBV5-5
j_gene: TRBJ2-2

CDR3aa: CAWSTGPLLNYGYTF
v_gene: TRBV30
j_gene: TRBJ1-2

CDR3aa: CSVSGEKLFF
v_gene: TRBV20-1
j_gene: TRBJ1-4

CDR3aa: CASSFSVWREAFF
v_gene: TRBV5-5
j_gene: TRBJ1-1

CDR3aa: CASQPLTGTPNSNQPQHF
v_gene: TRBV19
j_gene: TRBJ1-5

CDR3aa: CASSRGVAEAFF
v_gene: TRBV25-1
j_gene: TRBJ1-1

CDR3aa: CASSDLAGGYNEQFF
v_gene: TRBV6-1
j_gene: TRBJ2-1

CDR3aa: CASSARGQAFWNTEAFF
v_gene: TRBV6-1
j_gene: TRBJ1-1

CDR3aa: CASSLGRNSGNTIYF
v_gene: TRBV5-1
j_gene: TRBJ1-3

CDR3aa: CASSSPNTGYLQETQYF
v_gene: TRBV5-4
j_gene: TRBJ2-5

CDR3aa: CASSLGAFTVNTGELFF
v_gene: TRBV11-3
j_gene: TRBJ2-2

CDR3aa: CASSQDAGSSYNEQFF
v_gene: TRBV4-2
j_gene: TRBJ2-1

CDR3aa: CASSYSGRSGGYTF
v_gene: TRBV6-5
j_gene: TRBJ1-2

CDR3aa: CAILPGQGYEQYF
v_gene: TRBV10-3
j_gene: TRBJ2-7

CDR3aa: CSVGGSGRGLVGELFF
v_gene: TRBV29-1
j_gene: TRBJ2-2

CDR3aa: CATHMWAENTGELFF
v_gene: TRBV27
j_gene: TRBJ2-2

CDR3aa: CASSLGDSGAYNEQFF
v_gene: TRBV9
j_gene: TRBJ2-1

CDR3aa: CASSRGTSNQETQYF
v_gene: TRBV4-3
j_gene: TRBJ2-5

CDR3aa: CASSPRGSGGLYNEQFF
v_gene: TRBV7-9
j_gene: TRBJ2-1

CDR3aa: CASSSHSASNYGYTF
v_gene: TRBV27
j_gene: TRBJ1-2

CDR3aa: CASRVQGLGNQPQHF
v_gene: TRBV27
j_gene: TRBJ1-5

CDR3aa: CASSLAAQGDQETQYF
v_gene: TRBV7-8
j_gene: TRBJ2-5

CDR3aa: CASSFPGEQYF
v_gene: TRBV28
j_gene: TRBJ2-7

CDR3aa: CATSPPSYEQYF
v_gene: TRBV15
j_gene: -

CDR3aa: CASSRDLRYGYTF
v_gene: TRBV11-2
j_gene: TRBJ1-2

CDR3aa: CASSLGGGVGNQPQHF
v_gene: TRBV5-4
j_gene: TRBJ1-5

CDR3aa: CASSQGAGGNQPQHF
v_gene: TRBV4-3
j_gene: TRBJ1-5

CDR3aa: CASSRRTGGTGELFF
v_gene: TRBV28
j_gene: TRBJ2-2

CDR3aa: CASSEIGGTHYNEQFF
v_gene: TRBV2
j_gene: TRBJ2-1

CDR3aa: CASRWGETQYF
v_gene: TRBV27
j_gene: TRBJ2-5

CDR3aa: CASSKGSSTGNEQFF
v_gene: TRBV21-1
j_gene: TRBJ2-1